This T cell receptor (beta chain) comes out of a study of T-cell reconstitution after alpha-beta-depleted transplantation in children. A TCRbeta library incorporating unique molecular identifiers was prepared. Via MiXCR, TCRdb re-called the PCR reads, giving one row per CDR3 protein. Seen here are over 400,000 distinct CDR3 sequences, around 12% observed once, and the top ten hold around 5.8%. CDR3 length: 14 amino acids. Germline V CDR1 and CDR2: MNHEY, SVGAGI. Trimming took 0 bases from V and 8 from J; bases not matched to a gene: 5. This clonotype was seen a few times. This sequence originates from a human donor who donated a stem cell graft to a child with combined immunodeficiency. Sequenced material: PBMCs from the stem cell graft donor, taken from the stem cell graft. The rearrangement links TRBV6-5 to TRBJ1-1; TRBD1 matches 8 bases. CDR3 in amino acids: CASSYSNRGTEAFF. For the CDR3, the DNA is TGTGCCAGCAGTTACTCGAACAGGGGGACCGAAGCTTTCTTT.